Detailed here is one T cell receptor beta chain. Its specificity is not known. Germline assignment: CDR1 SGHRS and CDR2 YFSETQ. J was trimmed by 3 bases and V by 5 bases; bases with no gene match: 11. CDR3 length equals 18 residues. This entry is derived from a study of OX40 agonist ivuxolimab in advanced cancers. Study observations and caveats: The antigens recognized by the expanded peripheral T cells, that is their antigen specificity, were not determined.

Here immunoSEQ multiplex PCR was the method, and the copy in TCRdb shows in-frame clones only, minus some. The table records tens of thousands of clones, about nine tenths of them present only once. V gene TRBV5-1 combines with J gene TRBJ2-3; 14 bases line up with TRBD2. The TCR originated in an adult with an advanced solid tumor such as melanoma, head and neck, liver or kidney cancer. Material: CD4+ or CD8+ T cells sorted from blood, obtained in a trial of the OX40 agonist ivuxolimab. As DNA, the CDR3 is TGCGCCAGCAGAAGGGGCGAGGGACTAGCGGGAGCTACAGATACGCAGTATTTT. Translation gives CASRRGEGLAGATDTQYF.